Below are 30 T cell receptor beta chains sequenced from a single sample in a study of spatial heterogeneity in lung cancer. TCRdb recomputed calls from the 5' RACE reads with MiXCR, one row per CDR3 protein. Of tens of thousands of distinct CDR3 sequences in the sample, less than 15% were seen once. Time point noted: sample taken at primary tumor resection. Source: PBMCs, taken at surgery. All receptors derive from a male donor with early-stage non-small cell lung cancer.

This clonotype was picked up a small number of times. J is TRBJ2-3 and V is TRBV7-2, with 12 bases lining up with TRBD2. The CDR3 spans 16 residues. Germline V gene lookup returns CDR1 SGHTA and CDR2 FQGNSA. V shed 5 bases, J shed 2 bases, and the junction held 5 bases outside the gene matches. CDR3 amino acids: CASSLLAGGPTDTQYF. Written as DNA, the CDR3 is TGTGCCAGCAGCCTTCTAGCGGGGGGGCCCACAGATACGCAGTATTTT.

The chain carries TRBV6-5 and TRBJ1-5, with TRBD1 as a possible D gene (6 bases). The CDR3 sequence is 12 residues long. Per germline, CDR1 MNHEY and CDR2 SVGAGI. Trimming cost V 6 bases and J 7 bases, with 10 bases left between them. Written as DNA, the CDR3 is TGTGCCAGCAGGACAGGCGAGCAGCCCCAGCATTTT. As protein: CASRTGEQPQHF.

This clonotype has just a few counts. The chain has TRBV7-9 and TRBJ2-7, with 8 bases aligning to TRBD1. The V gene's germline CDR1 is SEHNR and CDR2 FQNEAQ (reference sequence). This CDR3 is 14 amino acids long. V lost 3 bases and J lost 2; bases outside the gene matches: 3. The CDR3 DNA follows: TGTGCCAGCAGCTTCGGGACAGGAACCTACGAGCAGTACTTC. Protein product: CASSFGTGTYEQYF.

The chain employs TRBV5-1 and TRBJ2-7, with 9 bases lining up with TRBD1. Per germline, CDR1 SGHRS and CDR2 YFSETQ. The CDR3 runs 15 residues. Trimming removed 2 bases from V and 5 bases from J; junction bases left unmatched: 8. The CDR3 bases are TGCGCCAGCAGCTTAACAGGGGGCTCCGGGGACGAGCAGTACTTC. Residues: CASSLTGGSGDEQYF.

This clonotype came up a few times. V gene TRBV24-1 combines with J gene TRBJ1-2, with D unclear. The V gene lost 0 bases and the J gene lost 8 bases, with 6 bases spanning the gap. There are 12 residues in the CDR3. Looked up from germline, CDR1 is KGHDR and CDR2 is SFDVKD. The CDR3 is CATSDLRRGYTF. CDR3 coding DNA: TGTGCCACCAGTGATTTGCGCAGGGGCTACACCTTC.

The chain uses TRBV20-1 and TRBJ2-7, with D unclear. The V end lost 3 bases, the J end lost 9 bases, and 21 bases lay between the germline ends. This CDR3 is 14 amino acids long. From germline, CDR1 is DFQATT and CDR2 SNEGSKA (reference sequence). The CDR3 coding sequence is TGCAGTGCTAGGAATACAGTTGACCCAGGATTGCAGTACTTC. This translates into CSARNTVDPGLQYF.

Of note for this clonotype: With a much larger clone just one base away, this may be a read error. The chain combines TRBV4-3 with TRBJ2-6, with D possibly TRBD1 on 6 matching bases. From germline, CDR1 is LGHNA and CDR2 YSLEER. The CDR3 is 16 residues long. DNA of the CDR3: TGCGCCAGCAGACCCGGGACACACTCTGGGGCCAACATCCTGACTTTC. It specifies CASRPGTHSGANILTF.

This CDR3 is CASSRGDRDNSPLHF. CDR3 nucleotide sequence: TGTGCCAGCAGCCGAGGGGACAGGGATAATTCACCCCTCCACTTT. V gene TRBV5-6 combines with J gene TRBJ1-6; the match to TRBD1 covers 9 bases. Germline V CDR1 and CDR2: SGHDT, YYEEEE. After removal of 4 bases from V and 5 bases from J, the junction contained 4 bases not matched to a gene. CDR3 length: 15 residues.

The chain is built from TRBV28 and TRBJ2-1; 7 positions match TRBD2. Looked up from germline, CDR1 is MDHEN and CDR2 is SYDVKM. The trim removed 2 bases at V and 6 bases at J, leaving 4 bases unmatched. The CDR3 is 14 amino acids. The DNA for the CDR3 is TGTGCCAGCAGTTTAGCGGGAGTCGGCAATGAGCAGTTCTTC. Protein sequence: CASSLAGVGNEQFF.

This clonotype has more than one count but fewer than ten. This chain joins TRBV5-1 and TRBJ2-6, with D unresolved. This CDR3 region has 15 residues. Trimming took 7 bases from V and 1 from J, leaving 12 bases between them. CDR1 is SGHRS, CDR2 YFSETQ, per germline. CDR3 sequence: CASATTVSGANVLTF. CDR3 coding DNA: TGCGCCAGCGCTACAACAGTGTCTGGGGCCAACGTCCTGACTTTC.

The rearrangement joins TRBV5-6 to TRBJ1-5; 10 bases align to TRBD1. Germline loops: CDR1 SGHDT, CDR2 YYEEEE. CDR3 length: 14 residues. Unmatched junction bases numbered 3, after V lost 7 bases and J lost 2 bases. CDR3 residues: CASGTGVGNQPQHF. DNA of the CDR3: TGTGCCAGCGGGACAGGGGTCGGCAATCAGCCCCAGCATTTT. The full variable domain, its missing parts supplied by reference TRBV5-6 and TRBJ1-5, is DAGVTQSPTHLIKTRGQQVTLRCSPKSGHDTVSWYQQALGQGPQFIFQYYEEEERQRGNFPDRFSGHQFPNYSSELNVNALLLGDSALYLCASGTGVGNQPQHFGDGTRLSIL.

This chain links TRBV20-1 with TRBJ2-5; D unclear. The CDR3 loop spans 13 amino acids. CDR1 and CDR2 (germline): DFQATT, SNEGSKA (reference sequence). V was trimmed by 4 bases and J by 4 bases, leaving 13 bases between them. In DNA form, the CDR3 reads TGCAGTGCTATCATCGCCTCTCCAGAGACCCAGTACTTC. It codes for CSAIIASPETQYF.

This clonotype has just a few counts. The V gene is TRBV15, the J gene TRBJ1-5; D not certain. CDR3 length: 13 residues. Germline CDR1 and CDR2: LNHNV and YYDKDF (reference sequence). V lost 4 bases and J lost 8, with 12 bases in between. CDR3 loop: CATSTHNAEPQHF. The CDR3 DNA follows: TGTGCCACCAGCACACATAACGCCGAGCCCCAGCATTTT.

This clonotype was seen ten or more times. The chain combines TRBV28 with TRBJ1-1, with D possibly being TRBD1 (5 bases). Trimming took off 2 bases at V and 2 bases at J, with 21 bases between the two ends. Germline V gives CDR1 MDHEN, CDR2 SYDVKM. The CDR3 spans 18 residues. The CDR3 reads CASSLRNRPGRPNTEAFF. The CDR3 bases are TGTGCCAGCAGTTTACGAAATCGGCCGGGACGGCCTAACACTGAAGCTTTCTTT. Based on the CDR3 plus reference TRBV28 and TRBJ1-1, the full variable domain is DVKVTQSSRYLVKRTGEKVFLECVQDMDHENMFWYRQDPGLGLRLIYFSYDVKMKEKGDIPEGYSVSREKKERFSLILESASTNQTSMYLCASSLRNRPGRPNTEAFFGQGTRLTVV.

This clonotype was seen only a few times. CDR3 protein: CASSQDTPSPAFF. CDR3 bases: TGCGCCAGCAGCCAAGATACCCCAAGCCCGGCGTTCTTT. This chain joins TRBV4-3 and TRBJ1-1; D not resolved. Germline CDR1 LGHNA, CDR2 YSLEER. The ends were cut back, 0 bases at V and 14 bases at J, with 16 bases in the middle. There are 13 residues in the CDR3.

In this sample, this clonotype turned up a few times. The chain carries TRBV5-4 and TRBJ2-5; D is possibly TRBD1 (6 bases). The CDR3 length is 15 residues. The germline V gene encodes CDR1 SGHNT and CDR2 YYREEE (reference sequence). Trimming left V 4 bases short and J 5 bases short, with 18 bases between. The CDR3: CASSPDYRAVETQYF. CDR3 nucleotides: TGTGCCAGCAGCCCGGATTACAGGGCGGTGGAGACCCAGTACTTC.

This clonotype came up many times. The CDR3 DNA sequence: TGCAGTGCTAGACCTGTTGCGGGATACACCCCGGGGGAGCTGTTTTTT. Amino acid sequence: CSARPVAGYTPGELFF. The chain uses TRBV20-1 and TRBJ2-2; tentatively, D is TRBD2 (6 bases). The CDR3 sequence is 16 residues long. Trimming removed 2 bases at V and 8 bases at J, with 21 bases between. Germline CDR1 is DFQATT and CDR2 is SNEGSKA (reference sequence).

A few counts support this clonotype. The chain uses TRBV12-3 or TRBV12-4 and TRBJ1-4; a possible D gene is TRBD1 (6 bases). The length of the CDR3 is 15 residues. Trimming pared 5 bases from V and 8 bases from J, leaving 18 bases between. For the CDR3, the DNA is TGTGCCAGCAGTCCGAACGGTGTGGGGGCCGAAAAACTGTTTTTT. Protein sequence: CASSPNGVGAEKLFF.

The rearrangement links TRBV11-2 to TRBJ2-7; no definite D call. The CDR3 loop spans 15 amino acids. The germline V and J ends were trimmed by 0 bases and 2 bases, with 11 bases remaining between them. The germline V gene has CDR1 SGHAT and CDR2 FQNNGV. The CDR3 loop is CASSLDSTTPYEQYF. In nucleotides, the CDR3 is TGTGCCAGCAGCTTAGATAGTACTACACCCTACGAGCAGTACTTC.

In its sample, this clonotype was seen many times. The chain employs TRBV6-6 and TRBJ2-5; no definite D call. V was clipped by 2 bases and J by 12 bases, with 13 bases between them. Germline CDR1 MNHNY, CDR2 SVGAGI (reference sequence). This CDR3 region has 12 residues. Written as DNA, the CDR3 is TGTGCCAGCAGTTACCCCGGGTCCCCGGAGTACTTC. Translated: CASSYPGSPEYF.

The chain uses TRBV7-9 and TRBJ1-1; TRBD1 matches at 8 bases. CDR1 is SEHNR and CDR2 is FQNEAQ in the germline V gene (reference sequence). Trimming cost V 3 bases and J 1 base; bases outside gene matches: 4. The CDR3 is made up of 15 amino acids. The CDR3 DNA is TGTGCCAGCAGCTTGGACAGGGCCGCGAACACTGAAGCTTTCTTT. Encoded protein: CASSLDRAANTEAFF.

This chain links TRBV19 with TRBJ2-5; the match to TRBD1 covers 10 bases. Trimming at V came to 5 bases and at J to 4 bases, leaving 7 bases not matched to a gene. CDR3 length: 15 amino acids. Germline CDR1 is LNHDA and CDR2 is SQIVND (reference sequence). CDR3 nucleotides: TGTGCCAGTAGTGCCAGACAGGGGGCTGGAGAGACCCAGTACTTC. Amino acid sequence: CASSARQGAGETQYF. Filled out from reference TRBV19 and TRBJ2-5, the complete variable domain reads DGGITQSPKYLFRKEGQNVTLSCEQNLNHDAMYWYRQDPGQGLRLIYYSQIVNDFQKGDIAEGYSVSREKKESFPLTVTSAQKNPTAFYLCASSARQGAGETQYFGPGTRLLVL.

This clonotype was seen at least ten times. The chain joins TRBV29-1 to TRBJ2-5, with D possibly being TRBD2 (7 bases). Germline V gene lookup returns CDR1 SQVTM and CDR2 ANQGSEA. The V gene lost 6 bases and the J gene lost 4 bases, with 12 bases spanning the gap. This CDR3 has 12 residues. The CDR3 region has the DNA TGCAGCGTCCGGGGGGCCAGAGAGACCCAGTACTTC. It specifies CSVRGARETQYF.

Only a few counts were recorded for this clonotype. The V and J genes are TRBV19 and TRBJ1-5; weak D call: TRBD1 (5 bases). The V gene lost 4 bases and the J gene lost 7 bases, with 11 bases spanning the gap. The germline CDR1 and CDR2 sequences are LNHDA and SQIVND (reference sequence). This CDR3 is built from 13 residues. The CDR3 is CASSTQGWQPQHF. The CDR3, as DNA: TGTGCCAGTAGTACCCAGGGTTGGCAGCCCCAGCATTTT.

The genes are TRBV6-2 or TRBV6-3 and TRBJ1-5; D is undetermined. This CDR3 has 16 residues. CDR1 and CDR2 from the germline V gene are MNHEY and SVGEGT. With 0 bases removed from V and 0 bases from J, the gap between germline ends came to 9 bases. In DNA form, the CDR3 reads TGTGCCAGCAGTTACTCGATGTCACTTAGCAATCAGCCCCAGCATTTT. Translated, it gives CASSYSMSLSNQPQHF.

This clonotype was seen more than once but under ten times. This rearrangement joins TRBV5-1 to TRBJ2-2; possible D gene TRBD2, 7 bases. The germline CDR1 and CDR2 sequences are SGHRS and YFSETQ. V was shortened by 4 bases and J by 6 bases, with 13 bases between the two germline ends. CDR3 length: 14 residues. CDR3 residues: CASSTTGGPGELFF. CDR3 DNA sequence: TGCGCCAGCAGCACGACCGGGGGGCCCGGGGAGCTGTTTTTT.

This clonotype was seen ten or more times. This chain links TRBV10-2 with TRBJ2-2; 12 bases align to TRBD2. CDR1 WSHSY and CDR2 SAAADI come from the germline V gene. The V gene end was trimmed by 8 bases and the J gene end by 3 bases; junction bases not matched to a gene: 4. The CDR3 extends over 15 amino acids. This chain's CDR3 is CASRGLAGHTGELFF. CDR3 nucleotides: TGCGCCAGCCGGGGACTAGCGGGTCACACCGGGGAGCTGTTTTTT.

This chain joins TRBV12-3 or TRBV12-4 and TRBJ2-7; D is undetermined. This CDR3 has 12 amino acids. V lost 5 bases and J 0 bases, leaving 5 bases between the germline ends. The CDR3 sequence: CASSSLSYEQYF. CDR3 nucleotides: TGTGCCAGCAGTAGCCTCTCCTACGAGCAGTACTTC.

This clonotype appeared many times. This chain uses TRBV28 with TRBJ1-4; 8 positions agree with TRBD1. V dropped 3 bases and J dropped 7; count of bases not matched to a gene: 4. The CDR3 loop spans 14 amino acids. Germline CDR1 is MDHEN and CDR2 is SYDVKM. The CDR3 reads CASSLTGVAEKLFF. In nucleotides, the CDR3 is TGTGCCAGCAGTTTGACAGGGGTAGCTGAAAAACTGTTTTTT.

The V gene is TRBV7-3, the J gene TRBJ1-6; 9 bases are shared with TRBD1. V lost 5 bases and J lost 8; bases outside the gene matches: 7. The V gene's germline CDR1 is SGHTA and CDR2 FQGTGA. The CDR3 has 15 amino acids. CDR3: CASSKDRGADSPLHF. CDR3 DNA: TGTGCCAGCAGCAAGGACAGGGGCGCAGATTCACCCCTCCACTTT.